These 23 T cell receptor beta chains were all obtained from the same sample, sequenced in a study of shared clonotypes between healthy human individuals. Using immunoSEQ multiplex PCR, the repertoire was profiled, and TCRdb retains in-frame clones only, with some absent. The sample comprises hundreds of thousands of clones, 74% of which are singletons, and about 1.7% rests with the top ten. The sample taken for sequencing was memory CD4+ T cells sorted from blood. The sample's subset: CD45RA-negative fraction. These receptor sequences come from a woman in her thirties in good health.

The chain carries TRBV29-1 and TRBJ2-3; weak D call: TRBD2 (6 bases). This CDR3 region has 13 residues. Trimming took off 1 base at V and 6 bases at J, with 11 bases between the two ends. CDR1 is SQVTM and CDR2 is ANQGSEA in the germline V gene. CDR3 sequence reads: CSVEGVGGDTQYF. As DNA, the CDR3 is TGCAGCGTTGAAGGGGTCGGAGGGGATACGCAGTATTTT.

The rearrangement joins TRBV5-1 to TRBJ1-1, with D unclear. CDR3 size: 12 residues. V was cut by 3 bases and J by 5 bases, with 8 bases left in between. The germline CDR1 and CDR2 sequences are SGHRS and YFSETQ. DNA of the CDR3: TGCGCCAGCAGCTCCCGGGAAACTGAAGCTTTCTTT. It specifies CASSSRETEAFF. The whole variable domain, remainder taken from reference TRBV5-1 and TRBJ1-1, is KAGVTQTPRYLIKTRGQQVTLSCSPISGHRSVSWYQQTPGQGLQFLFEYFSETQRNKGNFPGRFSGRQFSNSRSEMNVSTLELGDSALYLCASSSRETEAFFGQGTRLTVV.

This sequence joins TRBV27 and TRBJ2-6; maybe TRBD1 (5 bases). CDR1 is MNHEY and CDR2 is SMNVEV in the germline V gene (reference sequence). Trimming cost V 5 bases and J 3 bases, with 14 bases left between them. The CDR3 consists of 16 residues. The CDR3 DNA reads TGTGCCAGCAGTCCGCACCGGACAAGTGGGGCCAACGTCCTGACTTTC. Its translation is CASSPHRTSGANVLTF.

This CDR3 is CASSLEVQLYEQYF. DNA for the CDR3: TGTGCCAGCAGCTTAGAGGTGCAGTTATACGAGCAGTACTTC. The chain employs TRBV11-2 and TRBJ2-7; D is unresolved. The CDR3 length is 14 residues. From germline, CDR1 is SGHAT and CDR2 FQNNGV. The V end lost 0 bases, the J end lost 4 bases, and 10 bases lay between the germline ends.

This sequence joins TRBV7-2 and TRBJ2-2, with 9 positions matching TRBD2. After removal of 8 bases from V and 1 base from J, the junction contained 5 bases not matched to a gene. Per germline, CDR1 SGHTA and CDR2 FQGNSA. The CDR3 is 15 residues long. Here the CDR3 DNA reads TGTGCCAGCCGTCAGCGGGAGGTGAACACCGGGGAGCTGTTTTTT. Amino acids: CASRQREVNTGELFF.

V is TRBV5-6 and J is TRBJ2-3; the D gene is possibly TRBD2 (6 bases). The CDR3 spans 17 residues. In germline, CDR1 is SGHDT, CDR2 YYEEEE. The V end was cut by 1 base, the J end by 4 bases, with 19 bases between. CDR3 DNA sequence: TGTGCCAGCAGCTTGCGGCGGGATGGAGGGCACGCAGATACGCAGTATTTT. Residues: CASSLRRDGGHADTQYF.

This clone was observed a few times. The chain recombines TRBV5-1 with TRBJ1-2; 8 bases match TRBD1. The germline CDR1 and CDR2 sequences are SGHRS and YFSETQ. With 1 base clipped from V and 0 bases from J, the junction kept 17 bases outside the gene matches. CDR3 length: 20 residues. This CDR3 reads CASSLPSVRGPQRANYGYTF. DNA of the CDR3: TGCGCCAGCAGCTTGCCGTCCGTCAGGGGGCCCCAACGGGCTAACTATGGCTACACCTTC. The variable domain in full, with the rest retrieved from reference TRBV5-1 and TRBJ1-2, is KAGVTQTPRYLIKTRGQQVTLSCSPISGHRSVSWYQQTPGQGLQFLFEYFSETQRNKGNFPGRFSGRQFSNSRSEMNVSTLELGDSALYLCASSLPSVRGPQRANYGYTFGSGTRLTVV.

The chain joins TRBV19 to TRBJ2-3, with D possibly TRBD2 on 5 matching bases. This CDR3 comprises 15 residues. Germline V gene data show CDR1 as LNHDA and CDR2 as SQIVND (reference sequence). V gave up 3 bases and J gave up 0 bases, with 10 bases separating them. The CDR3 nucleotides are TGTGCCAGTAGTATGTCGGGGTACAGCACAGATACGCAGTATTTT. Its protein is CASSMSGYSTDTQYF.

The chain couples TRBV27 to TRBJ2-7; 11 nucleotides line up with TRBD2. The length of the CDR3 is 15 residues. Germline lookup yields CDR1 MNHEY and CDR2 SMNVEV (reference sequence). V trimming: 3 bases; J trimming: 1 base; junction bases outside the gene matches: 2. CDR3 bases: TGTGCCAGCAGTTTCCGGACTAGCGGGTCCTACGAGCAGTACTTC. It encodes CASSFRTSGSYEQYF.

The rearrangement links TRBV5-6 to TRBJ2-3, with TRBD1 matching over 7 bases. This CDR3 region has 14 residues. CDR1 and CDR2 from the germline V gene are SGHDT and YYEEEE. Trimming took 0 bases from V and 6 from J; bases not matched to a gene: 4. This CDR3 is CASSLGQGVDTQYF. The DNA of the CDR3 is TGTGCCAGCAGCTTGGGCCAGGGGGTGGATACGCAGTATTTT.

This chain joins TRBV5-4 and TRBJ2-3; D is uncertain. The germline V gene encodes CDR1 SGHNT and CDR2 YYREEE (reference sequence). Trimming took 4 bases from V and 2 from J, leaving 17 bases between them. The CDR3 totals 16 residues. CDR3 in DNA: TGTGCCAGCAGCAGTTTTCAGGTCCCCATCACAGATACGCAGTATTTT. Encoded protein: CASSSFQVPITDTQYF.

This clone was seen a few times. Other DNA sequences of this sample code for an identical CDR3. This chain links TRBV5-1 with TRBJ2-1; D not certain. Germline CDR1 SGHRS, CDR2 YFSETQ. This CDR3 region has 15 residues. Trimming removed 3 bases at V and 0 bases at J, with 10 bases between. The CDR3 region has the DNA TGCGCCAGCAGCTACGACACGAGCTCCTACAATGAGCAGTTCTTC. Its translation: CASSYDTSSYNEQFF.

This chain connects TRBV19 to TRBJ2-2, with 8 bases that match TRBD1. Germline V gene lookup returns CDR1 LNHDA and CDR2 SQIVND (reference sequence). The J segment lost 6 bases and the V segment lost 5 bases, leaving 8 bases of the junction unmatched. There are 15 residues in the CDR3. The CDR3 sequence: CASSVDRGVAGELFF. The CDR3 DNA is TGTGCCAGTAGTGTCGACAGGGGAGTCGCCGGGGAGCTGTTTTTT.

The CDR3 sequence is CSALSDSYNEQFF. The CDR3 coding sequence is TGCAGCGCTCTTAGCGACTCCTACAATGAGCAGTTCTTC. The chain uses TRBV29-1 and TRBJ2-1, with D perhaps matching TRBD2 (5 bases). Trimming removed 7 bases from V and 0 bases from J, with 10 bases in between. Per germline, CDR1 SQVTM and CDR2 ANQGSEA. There are 13 residues in the CDR3.

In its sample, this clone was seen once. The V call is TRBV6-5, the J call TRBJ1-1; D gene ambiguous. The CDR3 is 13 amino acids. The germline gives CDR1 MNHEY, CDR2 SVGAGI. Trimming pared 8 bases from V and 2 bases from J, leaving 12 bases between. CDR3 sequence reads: CASHSRPNTEAFF. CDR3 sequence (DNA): TGTGCCAGCCACTCGAGGCCAAACACTGAAGCTTTCTTT.

The CDR3 DNA sequence: TGTGCCAGCAGCCCCCGGGCCACCTCCGAGCAGTACTTC. Translation: CASSPRATSEQYF. The chain is built from TRBV7-9 and TRBJ2-5; D gene ambiguous. The J call may not be correct, given that the DNA end is closer to TRBJ2-7. This CDR3 region has 13 residues. The germline gives CDR1 SEHNR, CDR2 FQNEAQ (reference sequence).

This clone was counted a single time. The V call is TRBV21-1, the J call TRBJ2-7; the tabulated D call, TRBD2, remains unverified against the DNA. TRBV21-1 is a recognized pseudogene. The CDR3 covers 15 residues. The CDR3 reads CASSKVSGIGYEQYF. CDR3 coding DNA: TGTGCCAGCAGCAAAGTTAGCGGGATCGGGTACGAGCAGTACTTC.

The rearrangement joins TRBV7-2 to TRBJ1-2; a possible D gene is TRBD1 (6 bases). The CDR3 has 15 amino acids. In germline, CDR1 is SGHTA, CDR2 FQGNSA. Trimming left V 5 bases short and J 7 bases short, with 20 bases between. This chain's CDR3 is CASSVESIQGSGYTF. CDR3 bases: TGTGCCAGCAGCGTAGAATCCATACAGGGAAGTGGCTACACCTTC. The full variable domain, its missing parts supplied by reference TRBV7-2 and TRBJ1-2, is GAGVSQSPSNKVTEKGKDVELRCDPISGHTALYWYRQSLGQGLEFLIYFQGNSAPDKSGLPSDRFSAERTGGSVSTLTIQRTQQEDSAVYLCASSVESIQGSGYTFGSGTRLTVV.

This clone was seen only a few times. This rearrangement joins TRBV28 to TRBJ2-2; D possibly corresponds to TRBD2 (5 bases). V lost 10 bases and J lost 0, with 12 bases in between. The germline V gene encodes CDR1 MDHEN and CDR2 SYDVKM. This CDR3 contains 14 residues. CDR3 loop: CATTREANTGELFF. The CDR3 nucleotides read TGTGCCACCACTAGAGAAGCGAACACCGGGGAGCTGTTTTTT.

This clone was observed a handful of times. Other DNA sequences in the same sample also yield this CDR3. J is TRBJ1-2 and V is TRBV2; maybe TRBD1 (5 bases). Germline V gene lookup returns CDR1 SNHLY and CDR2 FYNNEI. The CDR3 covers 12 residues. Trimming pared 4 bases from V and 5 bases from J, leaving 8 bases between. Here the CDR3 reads CASSGQGYGYTF. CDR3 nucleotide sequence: TGTGCCAGCAGTGGCCAGGGATATGGCTACACCTTC. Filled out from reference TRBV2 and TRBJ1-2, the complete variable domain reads EPEVTQTPSHQVTQMGQEVILRCVPISNHLYFYWYRQILGQKVEFLVSFYNNEISEKSEIFDDQFSVERPDGSNFTLKIRSTKLEDSAMYFCASSGQGYGYTFGSGTRLTVV.

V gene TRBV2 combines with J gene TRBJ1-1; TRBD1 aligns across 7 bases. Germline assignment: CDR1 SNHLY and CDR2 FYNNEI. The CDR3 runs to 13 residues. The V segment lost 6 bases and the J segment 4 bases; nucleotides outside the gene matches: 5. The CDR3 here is CASRPTGTTEAFF. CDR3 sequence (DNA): TGTGCCAGCAGGCCGACAGGGACCACTGAAGCTTTCTTT.

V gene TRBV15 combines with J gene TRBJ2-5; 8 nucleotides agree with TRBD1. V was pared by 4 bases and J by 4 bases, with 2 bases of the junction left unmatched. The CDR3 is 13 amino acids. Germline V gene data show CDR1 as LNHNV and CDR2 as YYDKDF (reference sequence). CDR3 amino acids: CATSIGQGETQYF. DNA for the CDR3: TGTGCCACCAGCATTGGACAGGGAGAGACCCAGTACTTC.

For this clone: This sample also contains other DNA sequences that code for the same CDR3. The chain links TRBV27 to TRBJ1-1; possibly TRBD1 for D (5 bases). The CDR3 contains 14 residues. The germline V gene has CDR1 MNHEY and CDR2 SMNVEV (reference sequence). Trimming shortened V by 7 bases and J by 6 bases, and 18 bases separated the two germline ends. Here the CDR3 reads CASTNGGGLAEAFF. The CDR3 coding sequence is TGTGCCAGCACTAACGGGGGAGGGTTGGCTGAAGCTTTCTTT.